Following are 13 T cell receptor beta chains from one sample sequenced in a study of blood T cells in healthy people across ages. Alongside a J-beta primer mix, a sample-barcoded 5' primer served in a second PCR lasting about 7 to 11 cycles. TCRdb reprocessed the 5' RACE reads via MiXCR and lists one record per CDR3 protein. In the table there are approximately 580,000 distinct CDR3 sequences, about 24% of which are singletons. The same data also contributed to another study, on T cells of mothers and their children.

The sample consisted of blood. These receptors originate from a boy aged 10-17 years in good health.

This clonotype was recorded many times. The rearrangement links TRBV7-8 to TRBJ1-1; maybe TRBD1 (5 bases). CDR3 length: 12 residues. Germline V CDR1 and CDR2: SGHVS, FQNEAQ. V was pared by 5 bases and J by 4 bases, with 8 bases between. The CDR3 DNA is TGTGCCAGCAGCCCAGGGAGCACTGAAGCTTTCTTT. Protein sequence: CASSPGSTEAFF.

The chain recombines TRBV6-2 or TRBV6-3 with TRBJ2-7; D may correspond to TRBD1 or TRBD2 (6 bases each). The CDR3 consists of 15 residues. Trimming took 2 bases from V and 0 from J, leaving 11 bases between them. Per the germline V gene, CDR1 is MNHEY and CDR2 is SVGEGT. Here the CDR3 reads CASSYKGGSSYEQYF. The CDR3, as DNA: TGTGCCAGCAGTTACAAGGGGGGTAGCTCCTACGAGCAGTACTTC.

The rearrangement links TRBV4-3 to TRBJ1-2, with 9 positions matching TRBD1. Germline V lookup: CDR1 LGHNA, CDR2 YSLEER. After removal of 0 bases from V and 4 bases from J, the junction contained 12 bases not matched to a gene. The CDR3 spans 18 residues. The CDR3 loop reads CASSQDIWPTGGGYGYTF. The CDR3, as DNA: TGCGCCAGCAGCCAAGATATATGGCCGACAGGGGGAGGCTATGGCTACACCTTC.

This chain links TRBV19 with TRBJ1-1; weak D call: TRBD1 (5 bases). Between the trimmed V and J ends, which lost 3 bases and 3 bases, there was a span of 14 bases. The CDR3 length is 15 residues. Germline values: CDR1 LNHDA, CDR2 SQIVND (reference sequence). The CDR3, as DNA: TGTGCCAGTAGTATCCCCCAACGGGGGGACACTGAAGCTTTCTTT. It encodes CASSIPQRGDTEAFF.

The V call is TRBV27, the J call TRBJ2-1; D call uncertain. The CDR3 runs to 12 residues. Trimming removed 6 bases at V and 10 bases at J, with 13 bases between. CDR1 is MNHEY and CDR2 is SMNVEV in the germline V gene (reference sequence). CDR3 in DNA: TGTGCCAGCAGCCTACAGTCCAACGAGCAGTTCTTC. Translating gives CASSLQSNEQFF.

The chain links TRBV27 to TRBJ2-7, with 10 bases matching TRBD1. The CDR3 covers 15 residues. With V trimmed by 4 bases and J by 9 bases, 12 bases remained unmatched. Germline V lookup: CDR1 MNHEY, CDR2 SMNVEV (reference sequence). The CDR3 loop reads CASSWRGQGCLAQYF. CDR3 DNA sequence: TGTGCCAGCAGTTGGCGGGGACAGGGGTGTCTGGCGCAGTACTTC.

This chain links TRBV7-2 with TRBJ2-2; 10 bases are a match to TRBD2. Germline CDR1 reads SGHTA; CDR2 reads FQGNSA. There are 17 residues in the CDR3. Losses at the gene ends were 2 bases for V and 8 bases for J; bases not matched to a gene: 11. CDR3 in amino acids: CASSLRTSGGVWGELFF. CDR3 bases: TGTGCCAGCAGCTTAAGGACTAGCGGAGGGGTGTGGGGGGAGCTGTTTTTT.

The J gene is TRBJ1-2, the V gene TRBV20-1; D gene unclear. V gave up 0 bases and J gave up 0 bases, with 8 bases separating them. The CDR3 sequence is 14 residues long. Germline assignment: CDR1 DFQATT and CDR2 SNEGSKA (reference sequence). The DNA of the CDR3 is TGCAGTGCTAGAGATCGGAAAGCTAACTATGGCTACACCTTC. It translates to CSARDRKANYGYTF.

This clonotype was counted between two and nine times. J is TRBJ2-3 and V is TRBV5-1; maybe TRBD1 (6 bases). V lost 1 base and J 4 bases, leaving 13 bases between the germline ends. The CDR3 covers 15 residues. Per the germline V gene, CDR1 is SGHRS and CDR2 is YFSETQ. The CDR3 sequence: CASSLRGQIADTQYF. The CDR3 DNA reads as TGCGCCAGCAGCTTGCGTGGACAGATTGCAGATACGCAGTATTTT.

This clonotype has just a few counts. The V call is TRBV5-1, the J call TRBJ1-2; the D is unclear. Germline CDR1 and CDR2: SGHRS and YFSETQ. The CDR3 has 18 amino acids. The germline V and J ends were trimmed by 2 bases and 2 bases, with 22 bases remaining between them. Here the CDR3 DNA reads TGCGCCAGCAGCTTCTCGGGGATGAAAATTTCGAAGAACTATGGCTACACCTTC. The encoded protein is CASSFSGMKISKNYGYTF.

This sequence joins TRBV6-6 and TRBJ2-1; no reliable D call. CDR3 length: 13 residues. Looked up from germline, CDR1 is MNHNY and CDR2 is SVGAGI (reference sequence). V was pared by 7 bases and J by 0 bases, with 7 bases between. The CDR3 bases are TGTGCCAGCAAATGGGTCTCCTACAATGAGCAGTTCTTC. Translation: CASKWVSYNEQFF.

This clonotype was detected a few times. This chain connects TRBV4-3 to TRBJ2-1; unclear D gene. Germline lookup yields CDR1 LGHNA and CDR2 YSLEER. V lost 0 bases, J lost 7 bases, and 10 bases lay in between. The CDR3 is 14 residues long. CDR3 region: CASSQDIGVNEQFF. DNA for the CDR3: TGCGCCAGCAGCCAAGATATCGGCGTGAATGAGCAGTTCTTC.

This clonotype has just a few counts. The CDR3 DNA reads as TGTGCCAGCAGCGTAGTAAAATCGGCAGGGTCACGCACCGGGGAGCTGTTTTTT. Residues: CASSVVKSAGSRTGELFF. This rearrangement joins TRBV9 to TRBJ2-2; D might be TRBD1 (5 bases). Looked up from germline, CDR1 is SGDLS and CDR2 is YYNGEE. The CDR3 has 18 residues. Trimming shortened V by 0 bases and J by 4 bases, and 19 bases separated the two germline ends.